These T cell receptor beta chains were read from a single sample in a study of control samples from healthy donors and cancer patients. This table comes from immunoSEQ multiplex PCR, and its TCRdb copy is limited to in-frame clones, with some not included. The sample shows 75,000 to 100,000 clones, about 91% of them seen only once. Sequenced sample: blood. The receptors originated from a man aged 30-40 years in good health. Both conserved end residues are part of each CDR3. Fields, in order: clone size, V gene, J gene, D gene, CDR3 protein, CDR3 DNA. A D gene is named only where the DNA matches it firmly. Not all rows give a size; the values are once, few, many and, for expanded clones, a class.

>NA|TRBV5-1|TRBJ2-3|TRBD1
CASSYTGTGVTDTQYF
TGCGCCAGCAGCTATACCGGGACAGGAGTCACAGATACGCAGTATTTT
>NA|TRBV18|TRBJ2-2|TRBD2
CASSPSTSGSNTGELFF
TGTGCCAGCTCACCTTCGACTAGCGGTTCGAACACCGGGGAGCTGTTTTTT
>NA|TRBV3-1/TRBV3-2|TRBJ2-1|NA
CASSQDRGDVDNEQFF
TGTGCCAGCAGCCAAGATCGTGGGGACGTCGACAATGAGCAGTTCTTC
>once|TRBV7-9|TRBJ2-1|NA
CASSLGGPQFF
TGTGCCAGCAGCTTAGGTGGCCCGCAGTTCTTC
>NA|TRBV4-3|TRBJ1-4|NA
CASSQDGGRINEKLFF
TGCGCCAGCAGCCAAGATGGGGGCCGGATTAATGAAAAACTGTTTTTT
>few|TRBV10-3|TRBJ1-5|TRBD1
CAISEGDRGRGNQPQHF
TGTGCCATCAGTGAGGGGGACAGGGGTCGTGGCAATCAGCCCCAGCATTTT
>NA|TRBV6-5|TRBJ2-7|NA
CASNIADSSYEQYF
TGTGCCAGCAACATCGCGGACAGCTCCTACGAGCAGTACTTC
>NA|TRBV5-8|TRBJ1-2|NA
CASSLAVVGGYTF
TGTGCCAGCAGCTTGGCGGTTGTAGGTGGCTACACCTTC
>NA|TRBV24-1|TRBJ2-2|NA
CATSDSSRTGELFF
TGTGCCACCAGTGATTCGAGTCGCACCGGGGAGCTGTTTTTT
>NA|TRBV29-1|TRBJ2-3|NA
CSVPGEFTDTQYF
TGCAGCGTCCCCGGGGAGTTCACAGATACGCAGTATTTT
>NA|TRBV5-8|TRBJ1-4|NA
CASSLPGPGRKLFF
TGTGCCAGCAGCTTGCCAGGCCCGGGACGAAAACTGTTTTTT
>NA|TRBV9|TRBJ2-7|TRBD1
CASSVDGTAYYEQYF
TGTGCCAGCAGCGTAGATGGGACAGCGTACTACGAGCAGTACTTC
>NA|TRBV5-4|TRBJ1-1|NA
CASTQSVGPMTEAFF
TGTGCCAGCACCCAGTCGGTCGGTCCCATGACTGAAGCTTTCTTT
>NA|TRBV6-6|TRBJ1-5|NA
CASRQQGSRSNQPQHF
TGTGCCAGCAGGCAACAGGGATCGAGGAGCAATCAGCCCCAGCATTTT
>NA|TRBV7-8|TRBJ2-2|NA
CASSPSRAPPGELFF
TGTGCCAGCAGCCCTAGCCGAGCCCCCCCCGGGGAGCTGTTTTTT
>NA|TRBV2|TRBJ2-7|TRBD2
CASSEARGLAGNEQYF
TGTGCCAGCAGTGAAGCGCGGGGACTAGCGGGAAACGAGCAGTACTTC
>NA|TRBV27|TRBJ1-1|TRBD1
CASRQGGPNTEAFF
TGTGCCAGCAGGCAGGGGGGTCCGAACACTGAAGCTTTCTTT
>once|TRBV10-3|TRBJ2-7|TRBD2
CAITGGSSYEQYF
TGTGCCATAACGGGAGGGAGCTCCTACGAGCAGTACTTC
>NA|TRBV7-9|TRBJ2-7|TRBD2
CASSLALGTNYEQYF
TGTGCCAGCAGCTTAGCGTTGGGGACTAACTACGAGCAGTACTTC
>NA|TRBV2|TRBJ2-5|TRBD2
CASSDSLAGLRQETQYF
TGTGCCAGCAGTGACTCTCTAGCGGGATTAAGACAAGAGACCCAGTACTTC
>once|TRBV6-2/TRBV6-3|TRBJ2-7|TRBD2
CASSGLAGPVAYEQYF
TGTGCCAGCAGTGGACTAGCGGGACCAGTGGCCTACGAGCAGTACTTC
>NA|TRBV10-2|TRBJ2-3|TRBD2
CASSKRPGLSDTDTQYF
TGCGCCAGCAGTAAACGCCCGGGACTATCAGACACAGATACGCAGTATTTT
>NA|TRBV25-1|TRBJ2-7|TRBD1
CASTTGTGGFYEQYF
TGTGCCAGCACCACCGGCACAGGGGGATTCTACGAGCAGTACTTC
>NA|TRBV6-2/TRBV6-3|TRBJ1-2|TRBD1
CASSHRGDGYTF
TGTGCCAGCAGTCACAGGGGTGATGGCTACACCTTC
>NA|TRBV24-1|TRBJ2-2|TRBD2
CATSDLRTSGIGKTGELFF
TGTGCCACCAGTGACTTACGGACTAGCGGGATCGGTAAGACCGGGGAGCTGTTTTTT
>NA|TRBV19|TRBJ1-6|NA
CASTPGRGFNNSPLHF
TGTGCCAGTACCCCTGGAAGGGGATTCAATAATTCACCCCTCCACTTT
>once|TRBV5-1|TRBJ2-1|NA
CASSLGGPENEQFF
TGCGCCAGCAGCTTGGGAGGACCCGAAAATGAGCAGTTCTTC
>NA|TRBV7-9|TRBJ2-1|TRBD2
CASSLGQREVDEQFF
TGTGCCAGCAGCTTAGGGCAGCGGGAAGTCGATGAGCAGTTCTTC
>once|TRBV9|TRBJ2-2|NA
CASMPDANTGELFF
TGTGCCAGCATGCCCGACGCGAACACCGGGGAGCTGTTTTTT
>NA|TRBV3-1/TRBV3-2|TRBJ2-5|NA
CASSQTTVRQETQYF
TGTGCCAGCAGCCAAACCACGGTGCGCCAAGAGACCCAGTACTTC
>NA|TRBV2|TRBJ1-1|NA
CASSVPPGDLNTEAFF
TGTGCCAGCAGTGTGCCCCCCGGGGATTTGAACACTGAAGCTTTCTTT
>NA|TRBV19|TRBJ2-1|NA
CASSIEAASSYNEQFF
TGTGCCAGTAGTATAGAAGCGGCTAGCAGCTACAATGAGCAGTTCTTC
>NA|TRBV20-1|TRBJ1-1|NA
CSAIVITEAFF
TGCAGTGCTATTGTAATCACTGAAGCTTTCTTT
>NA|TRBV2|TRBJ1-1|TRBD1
CASRVRTGENTEAFF
TGTGCCAGCAGGGTCCGGACAGGGGAGAACACTGAAGCTTTCTTT
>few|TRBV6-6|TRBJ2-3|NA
CASSYRRTDTQYF
TGTGCCAGCAGTTATCGTCGCACAGATACGCAGTATTTT
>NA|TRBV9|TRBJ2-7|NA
CASSVGQTSYEQYF
TGTGCCAGCAGCGTAGGTCAGACTTCCTACGAGCAGTACTTC
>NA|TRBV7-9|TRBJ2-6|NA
CASRMATDTSYSGANVLTF
TGTGCCAGCCGCATGGCAACAGATACCTCTTACTCTGGGGCCAACGTCCTGACTTTC
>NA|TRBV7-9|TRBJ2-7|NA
CASSLGGWSSYEQYF
TGTGCCAGCAGCTTAGGGGGCTGGTCCTCCTACGAGCAGTACTTC
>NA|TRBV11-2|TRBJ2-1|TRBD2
CASSPDRRESLDNEQFF
TGTGCCAGCAGCCCGGATCGGCGGGAGTCGTTGGACAATGAGCAGTTCTTC
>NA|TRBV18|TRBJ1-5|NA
CASSPQDSNQPQHF
TGTGCCAGCTCACCCCAGGACAGCAATCAGCCCCAGCATTTT
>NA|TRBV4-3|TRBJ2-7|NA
CASSQDRGAYEQYF
TGCGCCAGCAGCCAAGACAGGGGAGCCTACGAGCAGTACTTC
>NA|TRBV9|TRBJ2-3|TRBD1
CASSRGTVTDTQYF
TGTGCCAGCAGCAGAGGGACAGTCACAGATACGCAGTATTTT
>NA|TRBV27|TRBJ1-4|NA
CASSLVWDRTKGKLFF
TGTGCCAGCAGTTTAGTATGGGACCGGACAAAAGGGAAACTGTTTTTT
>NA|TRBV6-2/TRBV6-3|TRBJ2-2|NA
CASSYDEITGELFF
TGTGCCAGCAGTTACGACGAGATCACCGGGGAGCTGTTTTTT
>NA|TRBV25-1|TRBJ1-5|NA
CASSEGHYNQPQHF
TGTGCCAGCAGTGAGGGACACTACAATCAGCCCCAGCATTTT
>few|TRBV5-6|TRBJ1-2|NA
CASSHGRGNYGYTF
TGTGCCAGCAGCCATGGGAGGGGGAACTATGGCTACACCTTC
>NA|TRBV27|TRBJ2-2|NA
CASSSTGFETGELFF
TGTGCCAGCAGTTCGACAGGATTTGAAACCGGGGAGCTGTTTTTT
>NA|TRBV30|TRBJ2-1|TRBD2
CAWSASGRSYNEQFF
TGTGCCTGGAGCGCAAGCGGGAGAAGCTACAATGAGCAGTTCTTC
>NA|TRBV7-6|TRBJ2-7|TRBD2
CASSSRGLATYEQYF
TGTGCCAGCAGCTCACGGGGACTAGCGACCTACGAGCAGTACTTC
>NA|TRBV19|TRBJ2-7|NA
CASSGPGAGAPSSSYEQYF
TGTGCCAGTAGCGGCCCCGGGGCAGGGGCGCCAAGTTCCTCCTACGAGCAGTACTTC
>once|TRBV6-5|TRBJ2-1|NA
CASSPGTHPYNEQFF
TGTGCCAGCAGCCCGGGGACACATCCCTACAATGAGCAGTTCTTC
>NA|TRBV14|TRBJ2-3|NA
CASSQGTADTQYF
TGTGCCAGCAGCCAAGGGACGGCAGATACGCAGTATTTT
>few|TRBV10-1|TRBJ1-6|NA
CASEQNRTISSPRPGDSPLHF
TGCGCCAGCGAGCAGAACAGAACGATCAGTTCCCCGCGCCCGGGAGATTCACCCCTCCACTTT
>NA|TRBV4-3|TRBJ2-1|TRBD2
CASSQDFRAGLYNEQFF
TGCGCCAGCAGCCAAGATTTTCGAGCGGGGCTTTACAATGAGCAGTTCTTC
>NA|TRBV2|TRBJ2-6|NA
CASSATRVGTSSGANVLTF
TGTGCCAGCAGTGCGACCCGGGTCGGGACGTCCTCTGGGGCCAACGTCCTGACTTTC